This T cell receptor beta chain was identified during a study of molecular identifiers for immune sequencing clone quantification. TCRdb processed the PCR reads anew with MiXCR; each CDR3 protein has one entry. The sample has 250,000 to 400,000 distinct CDR3 sequences, around 21% seen once. Trimming pared 2 bases from V and 3 bases from J, leaving 12 bases between. CDR3 length equals 15 residues. In its sample, this clonotype was seen many times. The V gene is TRBV12-3 or TRBV12-4, the J gene TRBJ2-3; a weak D match, TRBD1 (6 bases). What was sequenced was naive CD8+ T cells from blood, with Jurkat cell RNA spiked in. The sample's subset: FACS-sorted CD8+CD4-CCR7+CD45RA+ naive T cells. The receptor's source is a human donor in good health. Some libraries in this study had Jurkat cell RNA spiked in. The CDR3 loop reads CASSLTGLVTDTQYF. DNA for the CDR3: TGTGCCAGCAGTTTAACAGGGTTGGTTACAGATACGCAGTATTTT.